This TCR beta chain was retrieved from a study of blood T cell repertoires in COVID-19. In the study overall: Some COVID-19 samples were acute and others convalescent; all came from the United States, Italy and Spain. Sources were T cells, B-cell-depleted T cells, or PBMCs; the material itself was cDNA or gDNA.

V was pared by 3 bases and J by 6 bases, with 12 bases between. The CDR3 has 13 residues. CDR1 and CDR2 (germline): MNHEY, SMNVEV (reference sequence). As processed by the authors: Reference gene primer amplification gave nucleated cell count estimates. Generated by immunoSEQ multiplex PCR, the TCRdb table keeps only in-frame clones and is missing some. That table is the source of V, J and clone size, and D and trimming were worked out from the DNA. There are over 250,000 clones in the sample; about 83% occur only once, and approximately 10% lies in the top ten. The sequencing sample was made of peripheral blood. This clonotype was sampled from a woman between 45 and 65 years old who had recovered from COVID-19. This chain connects TRBV27 to TRBJ2-7; TRBD1 might be the D (8 bases). CDR3 residues: CASSFTGGGEQYF. DNA for the CDR3: TGTGCCAGCAGTTTTACAGGGGGGGGCGAGCAGTACTTC.